These 17 T cell receptor beta chains share one sample of origin, sequenced in a study of metastatic and nonmetastatic thyroid tumors. All patients were untreated before thyroid surgery. TCRdb re-processed the PCR reads through MiXCR. The top ten hold under 25% of the sample, which has roughly 9,500 clones, about 28% seen once. Sequenced input: tumor tissue. Receptors were obtained from a female donor with papillary thyroid cancer or a benign thyroid nodule (not recorded which). Some clones in this sample may be carry-over from other donors' samples.

With regard to this clone: Germline and junction disagree at one end, which may indicate a read error. The J gene is TRBJ2-2, the V gene TRBV5-6; 7 nucleotides line up with TRBD2. The CDR3 length is 16 residues. Germline loops: CDR1 SGHDT, CDR2 YYEEEE. The CDR3: CASILRLAQNTGELFF. The CDR3 bases are TGTGCCAGCATCCTCCGACTAGCCCAGAACACCGGGGAGCTTTTTTTT.

In this sample, this clone turned up many times. V is TRBV11-1 and J is TRBJ2-3; unclear D gene. The CDR3 loop spans 15 amino acids. Between the trimmed V and J ends, which lost 2 bases and 0 bases, there was a span of 9 bases. CDR1 and CDR2 (germline): SGHAT, FQDESV (reference sequence). The CDR3 region has the DNA TGTGCCAGCAGCTTACTTCCTCCTAGCACAGATACGCAGTATTTT. Encoded protein: CASSLLPPSTDTQYF.

The gene calls are TRBV20-1 and TRBJ2-7; TRBD1 agrees at 7 bases. This CDR3 is 15 amino acids long. Trimming at V came to 0 bases and at J to 2 bases, leaving 7 bases not matched to a gene. Per the germline V gene, CDR1 is DFQATT and CDR2 is SNEGSKA (reference sequence). DNA of the CDR3: TGCAGTGCTAGAGAGCTACAGGGGTGGACCTACGAGCAGTACTTC. It is translated as CSARELQGWTYEQYF.

Written as DNA, the CDR3 is TGTGCCAGCGCGCCCTATGGTTACGAGCAGTACTTC. It translates to CASAPYGYEQYF. This sequence joins TRBV6-1 and TRBJ2-7; D uncertain. Per germline, CDR1 MNHNS and CDR2 SASEGT. The CDR3 covers 12 residues. With 8 bases removed from V and 4 bases from J, the gap between germline ends came to 12 bases.

The genes are TRBV30 and TRBJ1-1; the D gene is possibly TRBD1 (6 bases). The germline V gene has CDR1 GTSNPN and CDR2 SVGIG (reference sequence). This CDR3 region has 11 residues. V shed 3 bases and J shed 10 bases, with 12 bases lying between them. The CDR3 region is CAWSGGGGAFF. DNA of the CDR3: TGTGCCTGGAGCGGGGGCGGAGGAGCTTTCTTT.

Remarks on this clone: This clone may be a read error of a much larger clone one base away. This rearrangement joins TRBV7-3 to TRBJ2-1; 7 bases are a match to TRBD1. The CDR3 loop spans 15 amino acids. CDR1 and CDR2 from the germline V gene are SGHTA and FQGTGA. CDR3 sequence (DNA): TGTGCCAGCAGCTTATTGTCAGGGGGTTACAATGAGCATTTCTTC. It encodes CASSLLSGGYNEHFF.

This clone was counted ten times or more. CDR3 nucleotides: TGCAGCGTTGAAGAAACCGGGTTTGGCTACACCTTC. It codes for CSVEETGFGYTF. V usage is TRBV29-1 and J usage is TRBJ1-2; D call uncertain. Per the germline V gene, CDR1 is SQVTM and CDR2 is ANQGSEA. V lost 0 bases and J 7 bases, leaving 9 bases between the germline ends. CDR3 length: 12 amino acids.

This clone is classed as medium-sized. V usage is TRBV27 and J usage is TRBJ2-1, with D perhaps matching TRBD1 or TRBD2 (5 bases each). CDR1 MNHEY and CDR2 SMNVEV come from the germline V gene (reference sequence). Trimming cost V 3 bases and J 4 bases, with 16 bases left between them. The CDR3 spans 16 residues. The CDR3 DNA sequence: TGTGCCAGCAGTTTGAAGGGGAGCGGAATTTACAATGAGCAGTTCTTC. The encoded protein is CASSLKGSGIYNEQFF.

This clone is large by share. V is TRBV20-1 and J is TRBJ1-1; TRBD1 matches 7 bases. This CDR3 is built from 14 residues. Germline trimming cut 3 bases from V and 1 base from J; bases unmatched to any gene: 5. Germline CDR1 is DFQATT and CDR2 is SNEGSKA (reference sequence). The CDR3 nucleotides read TGCAGTGCTAGCCGGGGACAGTCGAACACTGAAGCTTTCTTT. This codes for CSASRGQSNTEAFF.

This clone has at least ten counts. The rearrangement links TRBV24-1 to TRBJ2-1, with D uncertain. Trimming pared 2 bases from V and 12 bases from J, leaving 13 bases between. This CDR3 has 13 residues. Per the germline V gene, CDR1 is KGHDR and CDR2 is SFDVKD. CDR3 amino acids: CATSDSTLPWQFF. CDR3 nucleotides: TGTGCCACCAGTGATTCAACCCTCCCCTGGCAGTTCTTC.

The V call is TRBV2, the J call TRBJ2-7, with 10 bases matching TRBD2. The ends lost 2 bases at V and 4 bases at J; junction bases unmatched: 2. This CDR3 comprises 14 residues. From germline, CDR1 is SNHLY and CDR2 FYNNEI. This chain's CDR3 is CASSESSGRYEQYF. The CDR3 DNA reads as TGTGCCAGCAGTGAAAGTAGCGGGAGGTACGAGCAGTACTTC. The whole variable domain, remainder taken from reference TRBV2 and TRBJ2-7, is EPEVTQTPSHQVTQMGQEVILRCVPISNHLYFYWYRQILGQKVEFLVSFYNNEISEKSEIFDDQFSVERPDGSNFTLKIRSTKLEDSAMYFCASSESSGRYEQYFGPGTRLTVT.

This clone was seen a few times. The chain recombines TRBV6-1 with TRBJ2-7, with 10 bases matching TRBD1. V lost 8 bases, J lost 4 bases, and 5 bases stayed unmatched. This CDR3 has 13 residues. Per the germline V gene, CDR1 is MNHNS and CDR2 is SASEGT. The CDR3 here is CASPGTGDYEQYF. Here the CDR3 DNA reads TGTGCCAGCCCCGGGACAGGGGATTACGAGCAGTACTTC.

J is TRBJ1-1 and V is TRBV5-5; TRBD1 agrees at 10 bases. V trimming: 2 bases; J trimming: 4 bases; junction bases outside the gene matches: 8. The length of the CDR3 is 16 residues. From germline, CDR1 is SGHKS and CDR2 YYEKEE (reference sequence). CDR3 nucleotide sequence: TGTGCCAGCAGCTTTAATCCGGGACAGGGGTCCACTGAAGCTTTCTTT. Encoded protein: CASSFNPGQGSTEAFF. Full variable domain (missing parts from reference TRBV5-5 and TRBJ1-1): DAGVTQSPTHLIKTRGQQVTLRCSPISGHKSVSWYQQVLGQGPQFIFQYYEKEERGRGNFPDRFSARQFPNYSSELNVNALLLGDSALYLCASSFNPGQGSTEAFFGQGTRLTVV.

This chain connects TRBV20-1 to TRBJ1-1; tentatively, D is TRBD1 (5 bases). V was cut by 0 bases and J by 4 bases, with 12 bases left in between. There are 14 residues in the CDR3. The germline V gene encodes CDR1 DFQATT and CDR2 SNEGSKA (reference sequence). This CDR3 reads CSARDGQGCTEAFF. CDR3 nucleotide sequence: TGCAGTGCTAGAGATGGGCAGGGTTGCACTGAAGCTTTCTTT.

The table lists this clone with a few counts. This chain joins TRBV28 and TRBJ2-7, with 8 bases that match TRBD1. Trimming took 5 bases from V and 5 from J; bases not matched to a gene: 8. The CDR3 runs to 14 residues. Germline CDR1 and CDR2: MDHEN and SYDVKM. The CDR3 protein is CASSETDRVHEQYF. Written as DNA, the CDR3 is TGTGCCAGCAGTGAGACGGACAGGGTCCACGAGCAGTACTTC.

By sample fraction, this clone is medium-sized. The CDR3 region is CASSQDARGPNEKLFF. CDR3 bases: TGCGCCAGCAGCCAAGATGCGAGGGGCCCAAATGAAAAACTGTTTTTT. V gene TRBV4-1 combines with J gene TRBJ1-4; the D gene is possibly TRBD1 (5 bases). This CDR3 has 16 amino acids. Germline V gives CDR1 MGHRA, CDR2 YSYEKL. Trimming pared 0 bases from V and 5 bases from J, leaving 13 bases between.

V gene TRBV28 combines with J gene TRBJ2-7, with a tentative D call TRBD1 (6 bases). Germline loops: CDR1 MDHEN, CDR2 SYDVKM. With 9 bases removed from V and 4 bases from J, the gap between germline ends came to 19 bases. The CDR3 length is 14 residues. CDR3 region: CASQGTPWGYEQYF. For the CDR3, the DNA is TGTGCCAGTCAGGGGACACCTTGGGGGTACGAGCAGTACTTC. Drawing the rest from reference TRBV28 and TRBJ2-7, the complete variable domain is DVKVTQSSRYLVKRTGEKVFLECVQDMDHENMFWYRQDPGLGLRLIYFSYDVKMKEKGDIPEGYSVSREKKERFSLILESASTNQTSMYLCASQGTPWGYEQYFGPGTRLTVT.